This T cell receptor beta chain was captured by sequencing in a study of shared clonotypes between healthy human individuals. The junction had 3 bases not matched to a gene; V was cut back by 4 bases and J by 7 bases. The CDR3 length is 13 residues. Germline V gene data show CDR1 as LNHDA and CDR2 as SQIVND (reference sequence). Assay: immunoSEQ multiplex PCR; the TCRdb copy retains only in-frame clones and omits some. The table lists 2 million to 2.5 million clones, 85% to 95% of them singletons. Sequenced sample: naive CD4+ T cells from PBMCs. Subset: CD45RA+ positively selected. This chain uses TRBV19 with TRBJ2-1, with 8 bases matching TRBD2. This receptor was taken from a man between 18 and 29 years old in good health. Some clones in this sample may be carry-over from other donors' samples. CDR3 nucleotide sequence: TGTGCCAGTAGTAGCGGGAGGATAAATGAGCAGTTCTTC. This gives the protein CASSSGRINEQFF.